Listed here is a single TCR beta chain. Its antigen is still unknown. Trimming at V came to 3 bases and at J to 0 bases, leaving 3 bases not matched to a gene. This CDR3 has 16 amino acids. Germline V gene data show CDR1 as MDHEN and CDR2 as SYDVKM. The data derive from a study of cytomegalovirus exposure and HLA in healthy donors. General study findings and limits: As a later analysis revealed, the rate of TCR association differed by HLA locus, with DRB1 most and HLA-C fewest. In all likelihood, a cluster of highly shared sequence variants was a sequencing artifact. Excluded: some indistinguishable V segments such as TRBV6-2 and TRBV6-3.

Healthy bone marrow donors supplied every sample. With 60 Vbeta and 13 Jbeta primers, the PCR was carried out. Here immunoSEQ multiplex PCR was the method, and the copy in TCRdb shows in-frame clones only, minus some. The sample records 150,000 to 200,000 clones, around 75% being singletons. This receptor was taken from a male donor in good health and CMV-seronegative. The sample comprised PBMCs. V and J are TRBV28 and TRBJ2-7, with 12 positions matching TRBD1. The CDR3 nucleotides are TGTGCCAGCAGTTTGGGACAGGGGGCGGTCTCCTACGAGCAGTACTTC. Translating it yields CASSLGQGAVSYEQYF.